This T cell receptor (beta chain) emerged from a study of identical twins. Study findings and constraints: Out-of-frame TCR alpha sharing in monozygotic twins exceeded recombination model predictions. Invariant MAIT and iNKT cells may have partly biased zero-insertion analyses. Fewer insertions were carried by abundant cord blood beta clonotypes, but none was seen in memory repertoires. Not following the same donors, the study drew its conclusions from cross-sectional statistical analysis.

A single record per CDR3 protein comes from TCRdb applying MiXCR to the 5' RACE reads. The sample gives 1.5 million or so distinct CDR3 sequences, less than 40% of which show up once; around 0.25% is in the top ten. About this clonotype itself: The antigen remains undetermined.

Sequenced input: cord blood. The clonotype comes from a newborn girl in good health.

CDR3 protein: CASSSSDEQFF. Written as DNA, the CDR3 is TGTGCCAGCAGTTCGTCGGATGAGCAGTTCTTC. The J gene is TRBJ2-1, the V gene TRBV6-8; D not resolved. In germline, CDR1 is MNHGY, CDR2 SAAAGT. There are 11 residues in the CDR3. V lost 4 bases, J lost 8 bases, and 6 bases lay in between.